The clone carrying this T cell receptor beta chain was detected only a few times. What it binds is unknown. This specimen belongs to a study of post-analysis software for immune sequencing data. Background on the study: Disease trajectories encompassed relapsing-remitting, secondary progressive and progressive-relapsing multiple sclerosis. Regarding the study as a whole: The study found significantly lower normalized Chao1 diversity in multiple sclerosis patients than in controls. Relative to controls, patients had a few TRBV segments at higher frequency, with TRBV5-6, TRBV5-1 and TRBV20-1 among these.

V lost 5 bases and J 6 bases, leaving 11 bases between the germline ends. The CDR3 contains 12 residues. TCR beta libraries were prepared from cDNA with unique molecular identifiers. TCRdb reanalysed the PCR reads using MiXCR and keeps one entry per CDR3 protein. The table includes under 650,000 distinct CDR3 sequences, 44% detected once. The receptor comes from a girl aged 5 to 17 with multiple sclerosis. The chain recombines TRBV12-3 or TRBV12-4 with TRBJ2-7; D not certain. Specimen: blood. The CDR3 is CASSRGTGEQYF. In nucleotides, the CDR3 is TGTGCCAGCAGTCGAGGTACGGGCGAGCAGTACTTC.